The 6 T cell receptor beta chains below come from one sample, sequenced in a study of beta chain features in type 1 diabetes. Notes on the study in general: All four CD4+ subsets of Type 1 diabetes patients contained TCRB CDR3s that were moderately but significantly shorter.

Of the isolated RNA, all was reverse transcribed, and so the sequenced material was expressed TCRB transcripts. Clones were read by immunoSEQ multiplex PCR, and TCRdb kept only the in-frame ones, dropping some. The repertoire holds around 710,000 clones, with 9.5% to 15% as singletons. No cognate antigen is known for these TCRs. The sample was naive CD4+ T cells from blood. These TCRs come from a man aged 30 to 39 with type 1 diabetes.

The chain joins TRBV7-2 to TRBJ1-6, with D hard to call. Trimming pared 2 bases from V and 13 bases from J, leaving 12 bases between. Germline V gene lookup returns CDR1 SGHTA and CDR2 FQGNSA. The CDR3 runs to 13 residues. Written as DNA, the CDR3 is TGTGCCAGCAGCTTAAACAGTAAAGGCCCCCTCCACTTT. This translates into CASSLNSKGPLHF. The complete variable domain, with remaining parts taken from reference TRBV7-2 and TRBJ1-6, reads GAGVSQSPSNKVTEKGKDVELRCDPISGHTALYWYRQSLGQGLEFLIYFQGNSAPDKSGLPSDRFSAERTGGSVSTLTIQRTQQEDSAVYLCASSLNSKGPLHFGNGTRLTVT.

This clone was counted only a few times. The chain employs TRBV7-2 and TRBJ1-4; possible D gene TRBD1, 6 bases. Trimming removed 5 bases at V and 8 bases at J, with 15 bases between. Germline V gene lookup returns CDR1 SGHTA and CDR2 FQGNSA. The length of the CDR3 is 14 residues. Here the CDR3 reads CASSRTATLEKLFF. In DNA, the CDR3 is TGTGCCAGCAGCCGGACAGCTACTCTAGAAAAACTGTTTTTT.

This clone was seen only a few times. The V and J genes are TRBV7-2 and TRBJ2-4, with D perhaps TRBD2 (5 bases). This CDR3 is built from 14 residues. Trimming took 3 bases from V and 8 from J, leaving 14 bases between them. Per the germline V gene, CDR1 is SGHTA and CDR2 is FQGNSA. CDR3 protein: CASSFSLAGDIQYF. CDR3 nucleotide sequence: TGTGCCAGCAGCTTTAGTCTAGCAGGCGACATTCAGTACTTC.

A few counts support this clone. V is TRBV6-5 and J is TRBJ2-6; D tentatively reads TRBD1 or TRBD2 (5 bases each). Per the germline V gene, CDR1 is MNHEY and CDR2 is SVGAGI. CDR3 length: 13 residues. CDR3 protein: CVSRGAGANVLTF. The DNA for the CDR3 is TGTGTCTCTCGAGGGGCCGGGGCCAACGTCCTGACTTTC.

This clone appeared a few times. This same CDR3 is encoded by further DNA sequences in the sample. The V call is TRBV20-1, the J call TRBJ2-1; D not certain. CDR3 length: 11 amino acids. The germline V gene encodes CDR1 DFQATT and CDR2 SNEGSKA (reference sequence). V was pared by 3 bases and J by 5 bases, with 5 bases between. The CDR3, as DNA: TGCAGTGCTAGGGTGAACAATGAGCAGTTCTTC. It translates to CSARVNNEQFF.

This clone has just a few counts. The chain uses TRBV5-4 and TRBJ1-3, with 7 bases aligning to TRBD1. Germline V gene data show CDR1 as SGHNT and CDR2 as YYREEE (reference sequence). With V trimmed by 10 bases and J by 0 bases, 13 bases remained unmatched. The CDR3 has 16 residues. The chain's CDR3 is CAFSKGAGTSGNTIYF. The CDR3 DNA reads TGTGCCTTCTCCAAGGGGGCGGGGACCTCTGGAAACACCATATATTTT.